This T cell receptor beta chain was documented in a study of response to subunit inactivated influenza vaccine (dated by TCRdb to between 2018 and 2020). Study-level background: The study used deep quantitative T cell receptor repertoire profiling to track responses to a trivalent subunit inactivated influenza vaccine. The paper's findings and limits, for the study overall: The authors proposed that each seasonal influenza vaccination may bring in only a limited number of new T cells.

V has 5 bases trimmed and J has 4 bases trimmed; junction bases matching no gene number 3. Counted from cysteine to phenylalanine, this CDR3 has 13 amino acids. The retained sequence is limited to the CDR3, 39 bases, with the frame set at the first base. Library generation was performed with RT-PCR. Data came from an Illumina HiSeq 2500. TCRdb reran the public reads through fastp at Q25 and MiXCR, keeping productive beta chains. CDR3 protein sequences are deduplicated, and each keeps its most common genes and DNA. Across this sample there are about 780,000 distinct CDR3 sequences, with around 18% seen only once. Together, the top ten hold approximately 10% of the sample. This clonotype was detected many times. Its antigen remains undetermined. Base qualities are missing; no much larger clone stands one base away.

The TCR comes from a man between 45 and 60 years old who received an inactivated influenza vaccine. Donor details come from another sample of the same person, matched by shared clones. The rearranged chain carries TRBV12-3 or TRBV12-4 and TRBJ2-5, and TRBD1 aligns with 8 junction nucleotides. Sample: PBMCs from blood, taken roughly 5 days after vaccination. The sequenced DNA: TGTGCCAGCAGTGCACAGGGGGTAGAGACCCAGTACTTC. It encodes CASSAQGVETQYF.